This TCR beta chain is drawn from a study of early T cells in non-severe SARS-CoV-2 infection. Study background: RNA in bulk from unsorted whole blood was sequenced, and chains were unpaired.

The CDR3 extends over 16 amino acids. V dropped 2 bases and J dropped 3; count of bases not matched to a gene: 10. Looked up from germline, CDR1 is SGHTA and CDR2 is FQGNSA. With respect to this clonotype: One base away lies a much larger clone, so this may be a sequencing read error. Because the CDR3 is missing its conserved closing phenylalanine or tryptophan, this is likely a read error.

Each single cDNA molecule received a unique molecular identifier. In TCRdb, the 5' RACE reads were re-called with MiXCR into one record per CDR3 protein. The top ten hold about 1.3% of the sample, which has about 59,000 distinct CDR3 sequences, under 15% seen once. The chain employs TRBV7-2 and TRBJ2-7, with 7 positions matching TRBD1. What was sequenced was whole blood. The receptor was derived from an adult who was a healthcare worker with PCR-confirmed SARS-CoV-2 infection or an uninfected control (not recorded which). CDR3 loop: CASSLTGTETYYEQYS. CDR3 sequence (DNA): TGTGCCAGCAGCTTAACCGGGACAGAGACTTACTACGAGCAGTACTCC.